This TCR beta chain is from a study of blood T cell repertoires in COVID-19. Study-level information: Acute-phase and convalescent COVID-19 samples originated in the United States, Italy and Spain. From T cells, B-cell-depleted T cells, or PBMCs came the material, which was cDNA or gDNA.

Germline lookup yields CDR1 SGHTA and CDR2 FQGNSA. V was shortened by 2 bases and J by 5 bases, with 7 bases between the two germline ends. The CDR3 runs 13 residues. In the original workflow: Estimation of nucleated cell counts was performed using reference gene primer amplification. The repertoire was sequenced with immunoSEQ multiplex PCR; TCRdb's copy has only in-frame clones and lacks some. From that table come the V and J calls and clone size; the DNA was used to work out D and trimming. There are about 30,000 clones in the sample; approximately 80% occur only once, and roughly half lies in the top ten.

The rearrangement links TRBV7-2 to TRBJ1-5; D call uncertain. The sequenced sample consisted of peripheral blood. This receptor was identified in a woman in her seventies with acute or convalescent COVID-19. This CDR3 is CASSLFGDQPQHF. The CDR3, as DNA: TGTGCCAGCAGCTTATTCGGGGATCAGCCCCAGCATTTT.